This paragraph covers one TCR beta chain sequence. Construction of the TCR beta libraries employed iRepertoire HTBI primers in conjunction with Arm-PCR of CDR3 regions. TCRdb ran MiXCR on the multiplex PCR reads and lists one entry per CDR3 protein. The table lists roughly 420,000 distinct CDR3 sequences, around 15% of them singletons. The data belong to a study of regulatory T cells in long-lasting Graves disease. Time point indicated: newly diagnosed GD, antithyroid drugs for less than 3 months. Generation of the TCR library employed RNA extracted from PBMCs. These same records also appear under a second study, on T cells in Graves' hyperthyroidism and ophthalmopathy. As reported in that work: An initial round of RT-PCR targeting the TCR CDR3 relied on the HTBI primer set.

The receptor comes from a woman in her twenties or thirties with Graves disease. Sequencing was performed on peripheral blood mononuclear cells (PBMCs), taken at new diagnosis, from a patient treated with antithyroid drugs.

The CDR3 coding sequence is TGTGCCAGCCGAGGGGGCGCCGAGACCCAGTACTTC. Its protein product is CASRGGAETQYF. V gene TRBV28 combines with J gene TRBJ2-5; 7 bases agree with TRBD1. The CDR3 totals 12 residues. The V and J ends lost 8 bases and 5 bases, in that order; junction bases with no gene match: 5. CDR1 MDHEN and CDR2 SYDVKM come from the germline V gene.